This T cell receptor (beta chain) emerged from a study of vaccination and CD4 T cells after COVID-19. Study-level results: The great majority, 304 of 307 vaccine-specific clones, proved spike mono-reactive in convalescent patients.

The treatment denotes: approximately 11-day PBMC culture with coronavirus spike peptide pools or control peptides (ViraFEST assay). On this clonotype itself: The antigen is undetermined.

CDR1 is LNHNV, CDR2 YYDKDF, per germline (reference sequence). The V and J ends lost 4 bases and 5 bases respectively, with 19 bases between them. CDR3 length: 16 amino acids. Researchers used the Oncomine TCR Beta short-read assay to sequence DNA from cultured CD4+ T cells. One entry per CDR3 protein, called by TCRdb with MiXCR from the PCR reads. The sample has around 10,000 distinct CDR3 sequences; around three fifths are singletons. The chain carries TRBV15 and TRBJ2-3; tentative D call: TRBD1 (6 bases). The receptor comes from a human donor who had recovered from COVID-19. The sample consisted of CD4+ T cells from blood, cultured in vitro. CDR3: CATSTDLSGVLDTQYF. CDR3 bases: TGTGCCACCAGCACCGACCTTTCAGGGGTACTAGATACGCAGTATTTT.